Listed below are T cell receptor beta chains from one sample, sequenced in a study of OX40 agonist ivuxolimab in advanced cancers. Here immunoSEQ multiplex PCR was the method, and the copy in TCRdb shows in-frame clones only, minus some. The data show approximately 100,000 clones, with over 85% seen just once and roughly 0.77% held by the top ten. The sample in question was CD4+ or CD8+ T cells sorted from blood, obtained in a trial of the OX40 agonist ivuxolimab. The receptors stem from an adult with an advanced solid tumor such as melanoma, head and neck, liver or kidney cancer. Each CDR3 is given with its conserved first and last residue. The D gene is left open where the match is weak. Some rows have no size entry. The others give once, few or many, or a class for an expanded clone.

j_gene: TRBJ1-6; v_gene: TRBV6-5; abundance: .; d_gene: TRBD1; CDR3nt: TGTGCCAGCAGTTATACGACAGGGTCCAATTCACCCCTCCACTTT; CDR3aa: CASSYTTGSNSPLHF
j_gene: TRBJ2-3; v_gene: TRBV19; abundance: .; d_gene: TRBD2; CDR3nt: TGTGCCAGTAGTCCCCGGGACGGACGGGAGGGAGATACGCAGTATTTT; CDR3aa: CASSPRDGREGDTQYF
j_gene: TRBJ2-3; v_gene: TRBV19; abundance: .; d_gene: .; CDR3nt: TGTGCCAGTACGGCGAGAGCGTCAGATACGCAGTATTTT; CDR3aa: CASTARASDTQYF
j_gene: TRBJ1-1; v_gene: TRBV30; abundance: few; d_gene: .; CDR3nt: TGTGCCTGGAGTTATAAAGGGAACACTGAAGCTTTCTTT; CDR3aa: CAWSYKGNTEAFF
j_gene: TRBJ1-1; v_gene: TRBV19; abundance: .; d_gene: TRBD1; CDR3nt: TGTGCCAGTAGTATAGGGCAGGGGGTGTACACTGAAGCTTTCTTT; CDR3aa: CASSIGQGVYTEAFF
j_gene: TRBJ1-4; v_gene: TRBV28; abundance: .; d_gene: TRBD1; CDR3nt: TGTGCCAGCGGACAGGTTGCAACTAATGAAAAACTGTTTTTT; CDR3aa: CASGQVATNEKLFF
j_gene: TRBJ2-7; v_gene: TRBV7-2; abundance: .; d_gene: TRBD2; CDR3nt: TGTGCCAGCAGCTTAGCTGGGACTAGCGGGGGAAGCTCCTACGAGCAGTACTTC; CDR3aa: CASSLAGTSGGSSYEQYF
j_gene: TRBJ1-2; v_gene: TRBV10-3; abundance: .; d_gene: .; CDR3nt: TGTGCCATCAGTGACCGAGCAGACAGTAATTATGGCTACACCTTC; CDR3aa: CAISDRADSNYGYTF
j_gene: TRBJ2-7; v_gene: TRBV18; abundance: .; d_gene: .; CDR3nt: TGTGCCAGCTCACCACCTCTGGCTGGGGAGGTCCCCGAGCAGTACTTC; CDR3aa: CASSPPLAGEVPEQYF
j_gene: TRBJ1-5; v_gene: TRBV4-3; abundance: .; d_gene: .; CDR3nt: TGCGCCAGCAGCCAAGAGGCAGACAATCAGCCCCAGCATTTT; CDR3aa: CASSQEADNQPQHF
j_gene: TRBJ1-1; v_gene: TRBV9; abundance: medium-sized; d_gene: .; CDR3nt: TGTGCCAGCAGCGTAGGAGTGGCGGGGGGCAAGGCTTTCTTT; CDR3aa: CASSVGVAGGKAFF
j_gene: TRBJ1-3; v_gene: TRBV6-5; abundance: .; d_gene: .; CDR3nt: TGTGCCACCGGACCCGGGGGACCTGGAAACACCATATATTTT; CDR3aa: CATGPGGPGNTIYF
j_gene: TRBJ1-6; v_gene: TRBV30; abundance: .; d_gene: .; CDR3nt: TGTGCCTGGAGTGATTTCCAGGGATACGGGAATTCACCCCTCCACTTT; CDR3aa: CAWSDFQGYGNSPLHF
j_gene: TRBJ1-5; v_gene: TRBV5-6; abundance: .; d_gene: .; CDR3nt: TGTGCCAGCAGCTTGGCCGAATGGGGGGGCAATCAGCCCCAGCATTTT; CDR3aa: CASSLAEWGGNQPQHF
j_gene: TRBJ1-5; v_gene: TRBV30; abundance: .; d_gene: TRBD1; CDR3nt: TGTGCCTGGAGAGGGCAGGGGGATCAGCCCCAGCATTTT; CDR3aa: CAWRGQGDQPQHF
j_gene: TRBJ1-4; v_gene: TRBV6-5; abundance: .; d_gene: TRBD1; CDR3nt: TGTGCCAGCACCACCACAGGGGCAACTAATGAAAAACTGTTTTTT; CDR3aa: CASTTTGATNEKLFF